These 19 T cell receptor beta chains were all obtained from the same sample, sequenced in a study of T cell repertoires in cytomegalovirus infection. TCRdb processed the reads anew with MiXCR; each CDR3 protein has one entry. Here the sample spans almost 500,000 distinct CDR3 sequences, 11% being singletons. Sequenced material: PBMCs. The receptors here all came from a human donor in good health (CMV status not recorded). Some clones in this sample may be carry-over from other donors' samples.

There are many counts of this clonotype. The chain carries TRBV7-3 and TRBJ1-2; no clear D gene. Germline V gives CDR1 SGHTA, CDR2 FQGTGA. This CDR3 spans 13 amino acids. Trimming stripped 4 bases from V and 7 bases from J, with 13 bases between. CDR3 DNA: TGTGCCAGCAGCTCAAACGGGAGACGTGGCTACACCTTC. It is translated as CASSSNGRRGYTF.

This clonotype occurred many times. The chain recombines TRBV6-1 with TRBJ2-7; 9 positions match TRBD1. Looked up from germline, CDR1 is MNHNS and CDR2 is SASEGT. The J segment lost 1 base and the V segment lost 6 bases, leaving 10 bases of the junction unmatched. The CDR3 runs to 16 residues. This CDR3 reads CASREGTGTGSYEQYF. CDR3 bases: TGTGCCAGCAGGGAGGGGACCGGGACAGGGTCCTACGAGCAGTACTTC.

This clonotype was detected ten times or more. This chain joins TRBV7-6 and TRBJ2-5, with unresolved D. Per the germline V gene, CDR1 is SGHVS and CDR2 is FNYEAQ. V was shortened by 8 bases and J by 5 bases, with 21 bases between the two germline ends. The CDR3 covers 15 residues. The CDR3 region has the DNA TGTGCCAGCTCGCCCGCCGCCCTACACTCGGAGACCCAGTACTTC. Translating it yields CASSPAALHSETQYF.

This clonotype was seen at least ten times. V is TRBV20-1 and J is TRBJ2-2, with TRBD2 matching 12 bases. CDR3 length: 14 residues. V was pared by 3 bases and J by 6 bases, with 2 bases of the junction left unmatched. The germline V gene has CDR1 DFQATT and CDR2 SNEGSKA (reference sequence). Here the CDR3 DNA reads TGCAGTGCTAGCCTAGCGGGAGGGGCCGGGGAGCTGTTTTTT. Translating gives CSASLAGGAGELFF.

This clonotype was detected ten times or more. CDR3 sequence: CASRTGSIGSTEAFF. As DNA, the CDR3 is TGTGCCAGCAGAACGGGGTCGATTGGGAGCACTGAAGCTTTCTTT. The chain joins TRBV6-5 to TRBJ1-1; D remains unclear. Germline values: CDR1 MNHEY, CDR2 SVGAGI. Trimming left V 6 bases short and J 4 bases short, with 18 bases between. This CDR3 spans 15 amino acids.

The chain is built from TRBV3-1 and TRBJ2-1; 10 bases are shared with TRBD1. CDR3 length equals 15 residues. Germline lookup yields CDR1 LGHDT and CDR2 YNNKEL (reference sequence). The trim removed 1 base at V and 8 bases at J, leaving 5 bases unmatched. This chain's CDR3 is CASSQAGQGIHEQFF. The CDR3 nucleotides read TGTGCCAGCAGCCAAGCGGGACAGGGGATACATGAGCAGTTCTTC.

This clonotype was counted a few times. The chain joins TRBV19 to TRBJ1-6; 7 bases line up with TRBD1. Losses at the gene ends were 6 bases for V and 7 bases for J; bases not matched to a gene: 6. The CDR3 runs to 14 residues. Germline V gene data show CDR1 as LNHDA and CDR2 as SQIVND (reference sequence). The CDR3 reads CASSQGTANSPLHF. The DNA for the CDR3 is TGTGCCAGTAGCCAAGGGACAGCAAATTCACCCCTCCACTTT.

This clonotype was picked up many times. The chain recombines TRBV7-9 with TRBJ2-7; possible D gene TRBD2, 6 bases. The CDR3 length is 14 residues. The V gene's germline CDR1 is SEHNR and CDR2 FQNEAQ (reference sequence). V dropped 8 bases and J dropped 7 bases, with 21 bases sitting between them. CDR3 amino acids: CASRDGGSRFEQYF. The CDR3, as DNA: TGTGCCAGCCGAGACGGGGGATCAAGGTTTGAGCAGTACTTC. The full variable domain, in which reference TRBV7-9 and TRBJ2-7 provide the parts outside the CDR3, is DTGVSQNPRHKITKRGQNVTFRCDPISEHNRLYWYRQTLGQGPEFLTYFQNEAQLEKSRLLSDRFSAERPKGSFSTLEIQRTEQGDSAMYLCASRDGGSRFEQYFGPGTRLTVT.

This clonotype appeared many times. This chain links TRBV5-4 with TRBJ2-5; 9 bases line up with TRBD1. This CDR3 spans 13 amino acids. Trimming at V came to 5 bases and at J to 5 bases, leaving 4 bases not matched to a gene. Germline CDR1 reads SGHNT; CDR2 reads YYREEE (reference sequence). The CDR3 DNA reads TGTGCCAGCAGAGAGGGGACAGGGGAGACCCAGTACTTC. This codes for CASREGTGETQYF. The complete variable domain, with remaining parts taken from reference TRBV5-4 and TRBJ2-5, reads ETGVTQSPTHLIKTRGQQVTLRCSSQSGHNTVSWYQQALGQGPQFIFQYYREEENGRGNFPPRFSGLQFPNYSSELNVNALELDDSALYLCASREGTGETQYFGPGTRLLVL.

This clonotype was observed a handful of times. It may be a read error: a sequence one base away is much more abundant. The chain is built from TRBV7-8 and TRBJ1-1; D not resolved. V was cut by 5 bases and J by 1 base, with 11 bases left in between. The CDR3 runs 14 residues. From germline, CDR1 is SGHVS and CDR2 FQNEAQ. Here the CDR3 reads CASSTEGSNTEAFF. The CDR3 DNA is TGTGCCAGCAGCACAGAGGGCTCGAACACTGAAGCTTTCTTT.

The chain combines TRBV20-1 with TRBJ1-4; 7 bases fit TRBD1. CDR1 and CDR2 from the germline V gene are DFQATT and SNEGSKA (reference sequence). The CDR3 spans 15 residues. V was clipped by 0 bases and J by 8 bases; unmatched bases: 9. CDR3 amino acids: CSARDLQGQPEKLFF. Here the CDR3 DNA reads TGCAGTGCTAGAGATCTCCAGGGACAGCCGGAAAAACTGTTTTTT.

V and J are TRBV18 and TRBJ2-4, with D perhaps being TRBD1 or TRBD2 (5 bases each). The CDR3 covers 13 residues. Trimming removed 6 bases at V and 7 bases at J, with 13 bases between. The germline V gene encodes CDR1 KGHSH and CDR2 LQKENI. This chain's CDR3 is CASSPWDLNIQYF. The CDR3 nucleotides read TGTGCCAGCTCTCCCTGGGACCTGAACATTCAGTACTTC.

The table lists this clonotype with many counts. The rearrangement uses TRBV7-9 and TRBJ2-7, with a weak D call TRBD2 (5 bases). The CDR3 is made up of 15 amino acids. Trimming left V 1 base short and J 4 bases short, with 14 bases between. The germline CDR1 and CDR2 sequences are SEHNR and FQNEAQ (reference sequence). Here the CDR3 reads CASSLVSSSLYEQYF. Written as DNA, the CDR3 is TGTGCCAGCAGCTTAGTGTCTAGCAGCCTTTACGAGCAGTACTTC.

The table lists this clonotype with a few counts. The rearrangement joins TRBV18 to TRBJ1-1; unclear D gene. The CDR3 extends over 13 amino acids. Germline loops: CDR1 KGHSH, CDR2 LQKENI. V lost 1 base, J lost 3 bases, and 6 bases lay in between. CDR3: CASSPLPDTEAFF. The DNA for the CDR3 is TGTGCCAGCTCACCACTTCCCGACACTGAAGCTTTCTTT. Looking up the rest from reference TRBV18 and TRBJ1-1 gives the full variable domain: NAGVMQNPRHLVRRRGQEARLRCSPMKGHSHVYWYRQLPEEGLKFMVYLQKENIIDESGMPKERFSAEFPKEGPSILRIQQVVRGDSAAYFCASSPLPDTEAFFGQGTRLTVV.

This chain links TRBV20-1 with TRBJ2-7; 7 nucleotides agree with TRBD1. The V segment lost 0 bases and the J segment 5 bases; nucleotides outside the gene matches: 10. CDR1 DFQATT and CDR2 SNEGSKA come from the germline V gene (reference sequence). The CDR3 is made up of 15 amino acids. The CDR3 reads CSARDPRQGWNEQYF. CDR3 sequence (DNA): TGCAGTGCTAGAGATCCCAGACAGGGATGGAACGAGCAGTACTTC.

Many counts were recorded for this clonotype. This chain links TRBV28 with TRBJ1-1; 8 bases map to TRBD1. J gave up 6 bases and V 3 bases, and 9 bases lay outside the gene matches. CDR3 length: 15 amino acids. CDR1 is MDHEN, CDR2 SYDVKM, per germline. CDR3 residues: CASSFPYRGSAEAFF. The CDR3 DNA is TGTGCCAGCAGTTTCCCATACAGGGGGTCCGCTGAAGCTTTCTTT.

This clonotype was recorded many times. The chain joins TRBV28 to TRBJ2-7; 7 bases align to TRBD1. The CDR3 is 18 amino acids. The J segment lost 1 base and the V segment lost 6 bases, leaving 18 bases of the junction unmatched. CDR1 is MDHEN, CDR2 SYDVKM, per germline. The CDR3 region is CASSQGGRGLYYSYEQYF. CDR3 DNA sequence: TGTGCCAGCAGCCAAGGGGGCAGGGGCCTGTATTATTCCTACGAGCAGTACTTC. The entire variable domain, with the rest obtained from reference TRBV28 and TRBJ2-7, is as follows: DVKVTQSSRYLVKRTGEKVFLECVQDMDHENMFWYRQDPGLGLRLIYFSYDVKMKEKGDIPEGYSVSREKKERFSLILESASTNQTSMYLCASSQGGRGLYYSYEQYFGPGTRLTVT.

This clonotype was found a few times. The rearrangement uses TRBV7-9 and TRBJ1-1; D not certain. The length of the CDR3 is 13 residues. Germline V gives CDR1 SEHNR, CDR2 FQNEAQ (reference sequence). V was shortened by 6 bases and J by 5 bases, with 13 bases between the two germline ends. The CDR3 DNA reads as TGTGCCAGCAGACGGACCCCGAGTACTGAAGCTTTCTTT. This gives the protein CASRRTPSTEAFF.

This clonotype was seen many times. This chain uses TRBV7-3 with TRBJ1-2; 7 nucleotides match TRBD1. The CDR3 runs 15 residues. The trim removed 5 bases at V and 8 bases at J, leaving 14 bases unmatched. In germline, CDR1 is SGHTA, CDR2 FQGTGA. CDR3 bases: TGTGCCAGCAGCCCCCGGGACAGCCAAGATCGAGGCTACACCTTC. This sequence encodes CASSPRDSQDRGYTF. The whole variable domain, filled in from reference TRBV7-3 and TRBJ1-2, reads GAGVSQTPSNKVTEKGKYVELRCDPISGHTALYWYRQSLGQGPEFLIYFQGTGAADDSGLPNDRFFAVRPEGSVSTLKIQRTERGDSAVYLCASSPRDSQDRGYTFGSGTRLTVV.